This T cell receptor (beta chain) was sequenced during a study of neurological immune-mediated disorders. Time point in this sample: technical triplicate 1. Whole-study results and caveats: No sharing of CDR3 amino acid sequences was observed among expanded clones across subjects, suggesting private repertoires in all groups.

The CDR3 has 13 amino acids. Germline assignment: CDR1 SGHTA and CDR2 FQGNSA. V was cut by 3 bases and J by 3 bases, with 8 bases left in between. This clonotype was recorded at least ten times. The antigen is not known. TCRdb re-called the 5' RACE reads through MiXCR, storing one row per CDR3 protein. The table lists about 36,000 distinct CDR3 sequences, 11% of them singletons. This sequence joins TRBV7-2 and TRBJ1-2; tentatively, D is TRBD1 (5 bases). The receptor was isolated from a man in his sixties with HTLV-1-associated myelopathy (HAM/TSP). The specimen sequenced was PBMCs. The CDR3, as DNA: TGTGCCAGCAGCTTCGGGGGGGACTATGGCTACACCTTC. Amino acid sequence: CASSFGGDYGYTF.